This TCR beta chain was retrieved from a study of human T cells and chemical hapten exposure. Turning to the study itself: Recorded diagnoses among the mostly female patients were alopecia areata, totalis or universalis.

In this sample, this clonotype turned up a few times. The V end lost 6 bases, the J end lost 2 bases, and 16 bases lay between the germline ends. The germline V gene encodes CDR1 MDHEN and CDR2 SYDVKM. This CDR3 region has 15 residues. TCRdb fed the RACE reads into MiXCR, producing one record per CDR3 protein. The sample carries more than 250,000 distinct CDR3 sequences, 7.5% to 9% recorded once. Regarding time point: pre-sensitization, week 0. Treatment in this sample: therapeutic diphenylcyclopropenone sensitization with weekly scalp DPC. Sequenced material: whole blood, taken in connection with sensitization to the hapten diphenylcyclopropenone (DPC). The chain is built from TRBV28 and TRBJ1-2, with a weak D call TRBD1 (5 bases). The origin of this receptor is a woman between 35 and 50 years old with alopecia areata. Some clones in this sample may be carry-over from other donors' samples. This chain's CDR3 is CASSPGAGENYGYTF. In nucleotides, the CDR3 is TGTGCCAGCAGCCCCGGGGCCGGGGAAAACTATGGCTACACCTTC.